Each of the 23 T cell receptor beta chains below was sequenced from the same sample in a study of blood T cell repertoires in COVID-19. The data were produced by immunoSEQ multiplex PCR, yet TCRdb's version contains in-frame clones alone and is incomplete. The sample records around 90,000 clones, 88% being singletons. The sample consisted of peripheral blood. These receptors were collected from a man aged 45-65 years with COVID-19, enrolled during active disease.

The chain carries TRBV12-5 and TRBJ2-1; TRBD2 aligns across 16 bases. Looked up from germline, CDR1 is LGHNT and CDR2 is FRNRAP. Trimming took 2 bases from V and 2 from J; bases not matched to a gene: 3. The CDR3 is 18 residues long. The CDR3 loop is CASGLTGTSGGAYNEQFF. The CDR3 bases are TGTGCTAGTGGTTTGACCGGGACTAGCGGGGGGGCCTACAATGAGCAGTTCTTC.

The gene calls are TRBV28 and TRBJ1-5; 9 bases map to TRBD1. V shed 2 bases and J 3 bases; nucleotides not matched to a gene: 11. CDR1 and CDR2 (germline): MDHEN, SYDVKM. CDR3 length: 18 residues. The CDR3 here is CASSLPSGGQGNNQPQHF. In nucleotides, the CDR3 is TGTGCCAGCAGTTTACCAAGTGGGGGACAGGGAAACAATCAGCCCCAGCATTTT.

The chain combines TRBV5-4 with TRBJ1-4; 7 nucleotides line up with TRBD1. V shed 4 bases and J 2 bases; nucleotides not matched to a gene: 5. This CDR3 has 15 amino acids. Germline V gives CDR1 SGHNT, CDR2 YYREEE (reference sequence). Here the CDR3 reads CASSRRDSTNEKLFF. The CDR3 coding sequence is TGTGCCAGCAGCCGGCGGGACAGTACTAATGAAAAACTGTTTTTT.

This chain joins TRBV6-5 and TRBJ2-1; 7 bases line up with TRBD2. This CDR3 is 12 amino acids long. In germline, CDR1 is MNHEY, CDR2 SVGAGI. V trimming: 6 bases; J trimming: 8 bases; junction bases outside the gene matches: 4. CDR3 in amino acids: CASRPTSDEQFF. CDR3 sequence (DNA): TGTGCCAGCAGGCCTACTAGCGATGAGCAGTTCTTC.

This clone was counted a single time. For the CDR3, the DNA is TGTGCCACCAGTGTCCAGGGGATCAATGAGCAGTTCTTC. Protein: CATSVQGINEQFF. The V call is TRBV24-1, the J call TRBJ2-1; D perhaps matches TRBD1 (6 bases). This CDR3 contains 13 residues. Germline-derived CDR1 and CDR2 are KGHDR and SFDVKD. The germline V and J ends were trimmed by 5 bases and 6 bases, with 10 bases remaining between them.

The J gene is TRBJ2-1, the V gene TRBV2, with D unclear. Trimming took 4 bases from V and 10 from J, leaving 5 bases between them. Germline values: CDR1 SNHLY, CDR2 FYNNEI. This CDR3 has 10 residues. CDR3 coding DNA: TGTGCCAGCAGTGTTCGGGAGCAGTTCTTC. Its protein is CASSVREQFF.

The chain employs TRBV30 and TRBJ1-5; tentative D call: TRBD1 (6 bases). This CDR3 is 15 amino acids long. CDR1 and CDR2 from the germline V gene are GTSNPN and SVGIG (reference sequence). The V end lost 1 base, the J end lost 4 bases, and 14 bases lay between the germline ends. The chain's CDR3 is CAWSGPGGANQPQHF. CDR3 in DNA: TGTGCCTGGAGTGGTCCGGGGGGCGCAAATCAGCCCCAGCATTTT.

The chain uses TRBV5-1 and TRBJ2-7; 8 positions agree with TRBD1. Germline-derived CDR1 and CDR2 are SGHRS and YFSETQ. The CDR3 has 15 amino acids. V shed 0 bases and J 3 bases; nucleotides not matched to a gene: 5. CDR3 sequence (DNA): TGCGCCAGCAGCTTGGCCTTGACAGGGGTCTACGAGCAGTACTTC. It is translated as CASSLALTGVYEQYF.

The CDR3 bases are TGTGCCAGCAGGACAGGGGGGTCCTACAATGAGCAGTTCTTC. It yields the protein CASRTGGSYNEQFF. The chain carries TRBV3-1 (or the pseudogene TRBV3-2) and TRBJ2-1; TRBD1 aligns across 9 bases. The trim removed 6 bases at V and 1 base at J, leaving 1 base unmatched. The CDR3 covers 14 residues. Germline CDR1 is LGHDT and CDR2 is YNNKEL (reference sequence).

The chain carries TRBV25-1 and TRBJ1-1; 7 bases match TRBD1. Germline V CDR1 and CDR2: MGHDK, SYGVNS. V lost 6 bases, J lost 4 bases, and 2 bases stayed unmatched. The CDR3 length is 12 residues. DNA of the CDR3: TGTGCCAGCAGCCGGGACAGCACTGAAGCTTTCTTT. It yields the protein CASSRDSTEAFF.

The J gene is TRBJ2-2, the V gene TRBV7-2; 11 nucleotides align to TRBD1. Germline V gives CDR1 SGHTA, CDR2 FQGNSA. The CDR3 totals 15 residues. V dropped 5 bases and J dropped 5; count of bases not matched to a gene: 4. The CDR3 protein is CASSMDRGPTGELFF. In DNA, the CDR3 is TGTGCCAGCAGCATGGACAGGGGGCCGACCGGGGAGCTGTTTTTT. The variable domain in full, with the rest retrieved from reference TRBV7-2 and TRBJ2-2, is GAGVSQSPSNKVTEKGKDVELRCDPISGHTALYWYRQSLGQGLEFLIYFQGNSAPDKSGLPSDRFSAERTGGSVSTLTIQRTQQEDSAVYLCASSMDRGPTGELFFGEGSRLTVL.

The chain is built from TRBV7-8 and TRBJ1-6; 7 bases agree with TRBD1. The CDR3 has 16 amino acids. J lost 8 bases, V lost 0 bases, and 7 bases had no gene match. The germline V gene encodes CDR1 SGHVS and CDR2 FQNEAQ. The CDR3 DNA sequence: TGTGCCAGCAGCTTAGCCCCGACAGGGAAGGATTCACCCCTCCACTTT. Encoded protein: CASSLAPTGKDSPLHF.

CDR3 residues: CASSDQPLNSREQYF. The DNA of the CDR3 is TGTGCCAGCAGTGATCAACCCCTAAATTCCAGGGAGCAGTACTTC. V gene TRBV6-1 combines with J gene TRBJ2-7; D gene unclear. Trimming removed 3 bases at V and 7 bases at J, with 19 bases between. Per the germline V gene, CDR1 is MNHNS and CDR2 is SASEGT. The CDR3 has 15 residues.

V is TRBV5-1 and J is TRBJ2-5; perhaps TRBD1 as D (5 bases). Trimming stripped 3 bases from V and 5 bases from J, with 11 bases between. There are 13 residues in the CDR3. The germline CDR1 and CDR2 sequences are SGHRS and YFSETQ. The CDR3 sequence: CASSSQGWETQYF. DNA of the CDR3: TGCGCCAGCAGCTCCCAGGGTTGGGAGACCCAGTACTTC.

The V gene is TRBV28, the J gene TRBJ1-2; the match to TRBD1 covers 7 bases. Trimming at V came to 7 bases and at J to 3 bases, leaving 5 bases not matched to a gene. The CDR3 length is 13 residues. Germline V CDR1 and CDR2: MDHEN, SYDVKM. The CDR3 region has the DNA TGTGCCAGCAAAACCGGGACAGACTATGGCTACACCTTC. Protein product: CASKTGTDYGYTF.

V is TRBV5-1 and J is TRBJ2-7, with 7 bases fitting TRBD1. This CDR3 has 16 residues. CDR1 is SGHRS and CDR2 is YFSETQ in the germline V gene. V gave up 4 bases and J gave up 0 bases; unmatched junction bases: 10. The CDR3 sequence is CASSAGQALSSYEQYF. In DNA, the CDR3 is TGCGCCAGCAGCGCAGGACAGGCGCTCAGCTCCTACGAGCAGTACTTC.

The CDR3 DNA sequence: TGCGCCAGCAGCCCCATCTGGGCGTCCGGAAACACCATATATTTT. Translation: CASSPIWASGNTIYF. The chain carries TRBV5-1 and TRBJ1-3; the D is unclear. The CDR3 totals 15 residues. Trimming took off 4 bases at V and 4 bases at J, with 15 bases between the two ends. Germline lookup yields CDR1 SGHRS and CDR2 YFSETQ.

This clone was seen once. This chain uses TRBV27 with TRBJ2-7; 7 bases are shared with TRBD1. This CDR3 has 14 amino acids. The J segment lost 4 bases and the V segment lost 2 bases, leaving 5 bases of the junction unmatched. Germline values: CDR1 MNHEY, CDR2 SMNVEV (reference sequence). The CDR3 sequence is CASSLQGVRYEQYF. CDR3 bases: TGTGCCAGCAGTTTACAGGGGGTCCGGTACGAGCAGTACTTC.

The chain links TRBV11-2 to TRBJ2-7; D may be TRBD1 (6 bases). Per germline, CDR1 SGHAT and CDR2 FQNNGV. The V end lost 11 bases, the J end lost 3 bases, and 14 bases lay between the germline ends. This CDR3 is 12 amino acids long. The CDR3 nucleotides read TGTGCCTCAGGGGAACTGGGCTACGAGCAGTACTTC. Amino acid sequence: CASGELGYEQYF.

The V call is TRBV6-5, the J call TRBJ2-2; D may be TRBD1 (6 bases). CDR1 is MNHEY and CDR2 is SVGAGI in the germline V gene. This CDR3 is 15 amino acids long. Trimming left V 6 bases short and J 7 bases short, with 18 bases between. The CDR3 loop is CASSPVQGLVGELFF. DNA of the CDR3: TGTGCCAGCAGCCCGGTCCAGGGGTTGGTCGGGGAGCTGTTTTTT.

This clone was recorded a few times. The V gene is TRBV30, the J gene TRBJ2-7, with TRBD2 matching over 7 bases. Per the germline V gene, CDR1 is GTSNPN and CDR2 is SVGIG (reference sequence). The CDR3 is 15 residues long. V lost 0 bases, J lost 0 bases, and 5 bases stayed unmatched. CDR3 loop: CAWSVGTKISYEQYF. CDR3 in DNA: TGTGCCTGGAGTGTAGGGACTAAAATCTCCTACGAGCAGTACTTC.

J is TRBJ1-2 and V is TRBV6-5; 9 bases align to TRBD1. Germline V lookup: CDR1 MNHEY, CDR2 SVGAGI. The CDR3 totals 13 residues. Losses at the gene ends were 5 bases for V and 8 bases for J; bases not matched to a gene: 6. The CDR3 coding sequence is TGTGCCAGCAGTACAGGGGGCACGGAAGGCTACACCTTC. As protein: CASSTGGTEGYTF.

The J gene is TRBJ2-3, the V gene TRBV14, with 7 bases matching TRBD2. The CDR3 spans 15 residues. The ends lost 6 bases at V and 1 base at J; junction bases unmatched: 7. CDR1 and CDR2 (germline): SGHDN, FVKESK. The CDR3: CASRLTGGGTDTQYF. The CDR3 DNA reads TGTGCCAGCAGACTGACGGGGGGTGGCACAGATACGCAGTATTTT.